The clone carrying this T cell receptor beta chain was seen just once. The sample comes from a study of blood T cell repertoires in COVID-19. Overall study context: COVID-19 samples collected from the United States, Italy and Spain covered acute and convalescent phases. Sources were T cells, B-cell-depleted T cells, or PBMCs; the material itself was cDNA or gDNA.

The CDR3 consists of 14 residues. Germline V gene data show CDR1 as WNHNN and CDR2 as SYGVQD (reference sequence). The V and J ends lost 3 bases and 0 bases respectively, with 9 bases between them. In the original processing: Estimation of nucleated cell counts was performed using reference gene primer amplification. Generated by immunoSEQ multiplex PCR, the TCRdb table keeps only in-frame clones and is missing some. Clone size and the V and J calls come from that table; the DNA yielded D and trimming. The data hold 60,000 to 85,000 clones, with around 80% observed a single time. Sequencing was carried out using peripheral blood. The receptor was isolated from a woman aged 55-69 years with acute or convalescent COVID-19. V gene TRBV10-1 combines with J gene TRBJ2-7, with TRBD1 as a possible D gene (5 bases). The CDR3 here is CASSDPRVSYEQYF. The CDR3, as DNA: TGCGCCAGCAGTGATCCCAGGGTCTCCTACGAGCAGTACTTC.